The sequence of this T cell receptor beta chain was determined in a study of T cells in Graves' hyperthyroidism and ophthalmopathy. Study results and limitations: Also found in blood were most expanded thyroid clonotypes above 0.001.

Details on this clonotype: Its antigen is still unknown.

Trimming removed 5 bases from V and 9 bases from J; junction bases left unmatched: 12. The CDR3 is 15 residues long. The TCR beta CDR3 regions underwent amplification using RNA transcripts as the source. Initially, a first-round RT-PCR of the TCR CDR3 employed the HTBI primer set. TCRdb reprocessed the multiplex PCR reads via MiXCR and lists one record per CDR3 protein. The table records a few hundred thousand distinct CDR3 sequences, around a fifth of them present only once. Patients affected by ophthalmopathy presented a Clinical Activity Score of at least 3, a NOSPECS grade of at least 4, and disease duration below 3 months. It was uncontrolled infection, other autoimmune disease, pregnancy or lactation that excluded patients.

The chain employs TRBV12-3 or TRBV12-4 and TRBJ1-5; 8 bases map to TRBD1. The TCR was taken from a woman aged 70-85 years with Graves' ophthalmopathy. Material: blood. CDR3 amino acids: CASSILRGGTGPQHF. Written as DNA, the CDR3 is TGTGCCAGCAGTATCCTACGAGGTGGGACAGGGCCCCAGCATTTT.